The following is a TCR beta chain sequence with its context. Clones were read by immunoSEQ multiplex PCR, and TCRdb kept only the in-frame ones, dropping some. The sample contains 130,000 to 150,000 clones, about nine tenths of which appear only once. These data are taken from a study of cytomegalovirus exposure and HLA in healthy donors. Sample: PBMCs. This receptor was identified in a man younger than 30 in good health and CMV-seropositive.

The chain's CDR3 is CASSVGIADTQYF. CDR3 in DNA: TGTGCCAGCAGCGTAGGTATTGCAGATACGCAGTATTTT. The chain uses TRBV9 and TRBJ2-3; D ambiguous. Deletions cut 0 bases from V and 4 bases from J, with 6 bases between. This CDR3 has 13 amino acids. CDR1 and CDR2 (germline): SGDLS, YYNGEE.